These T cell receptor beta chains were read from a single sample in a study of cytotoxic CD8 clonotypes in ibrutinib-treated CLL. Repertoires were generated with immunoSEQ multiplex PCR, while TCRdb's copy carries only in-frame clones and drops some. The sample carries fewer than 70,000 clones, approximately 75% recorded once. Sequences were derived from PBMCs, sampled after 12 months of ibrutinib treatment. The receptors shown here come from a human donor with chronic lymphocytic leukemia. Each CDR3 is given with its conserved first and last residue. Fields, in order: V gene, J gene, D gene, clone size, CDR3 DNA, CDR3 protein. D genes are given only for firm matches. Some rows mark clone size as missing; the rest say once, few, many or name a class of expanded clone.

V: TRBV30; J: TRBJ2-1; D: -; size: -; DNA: TGTGCCTGGACTATGACTAACAATGAGCAGTTCTTC; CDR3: CAWTMTNNEQFF
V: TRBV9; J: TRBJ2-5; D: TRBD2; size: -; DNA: TGTGCCAGCAGCCTTAGCGGGAGTTGGGAGACCCAGTACTTC; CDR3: CASSLSGSWETQYF
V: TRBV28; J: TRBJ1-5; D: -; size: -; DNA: TGTGCCAGCAGTGATGGAGGGGCGCCGAGGGCCCAGCATTTT; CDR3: CASSDGGAPRAQHF
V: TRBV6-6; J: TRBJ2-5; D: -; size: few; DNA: TGTGCCAGCAGCCCCGCTTACAGCCAAGAGACCCAGTACTTC; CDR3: CASSPAYSQETQYF
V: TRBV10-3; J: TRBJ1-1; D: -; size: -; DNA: TGTGCCATCAGAAACCCCGGGGAAAACACTGAAGCTTTCTTT; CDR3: CAIRNPGENTEAFF
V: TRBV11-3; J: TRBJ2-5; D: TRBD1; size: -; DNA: TGTGCCAGCAGCTTAGGCGGCGGACAGGGGCATCGGGAGACCCAGTACTTC; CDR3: CASSLGGGQGHRETQYF
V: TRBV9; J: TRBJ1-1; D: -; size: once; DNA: TGTGCCAGCAGCGTAGGGGTGTTGAACACTGAAGCTTTCTTT; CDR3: CASSVGVLNTEAFF
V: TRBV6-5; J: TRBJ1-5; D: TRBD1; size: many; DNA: TGTGCCAGCAGTTACTCGTGGACAGGGACCAATCAGCCCCAGCATTTT; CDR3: CASSYSWTGTNQPQHF
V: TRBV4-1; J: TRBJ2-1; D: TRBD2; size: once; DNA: TGCGCCAGCAGCCAAGTGGCTAGCGGGACCAATGAGCAGTTCTTC; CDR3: CASSQVASGTNEQFF
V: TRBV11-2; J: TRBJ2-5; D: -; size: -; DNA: TGTGCCAGCAGCTTCCAAGTACAAGAGACCCAGTACTTC; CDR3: CASSFQVQETQYF
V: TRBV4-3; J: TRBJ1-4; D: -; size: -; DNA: TGCGCCAGCAGCGAACCCGGTTTCGAAAAACTGTTTTTT; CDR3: CASSEPGFEKLFF
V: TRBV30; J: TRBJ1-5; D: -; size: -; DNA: TGTGCCTGGAGTGGGACGGCTAGGCTCCTCAGTCAGCCCCAGCATTTT; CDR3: CAWSGTARLLSQPQHF
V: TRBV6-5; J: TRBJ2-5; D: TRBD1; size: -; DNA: TGTGCCAGCAGGGGGACAGGGGGTCCGGGAGAGACCCAGTACTTC; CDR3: CASRGTGGPGETQYF
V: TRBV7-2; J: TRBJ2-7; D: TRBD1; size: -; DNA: TGTGCCAGCAGCTGGACAGGTACCTCCTACGAGCAGTACTTC; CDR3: CASSWTGTSYEQYF
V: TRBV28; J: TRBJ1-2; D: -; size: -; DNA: TGTGCCAGCAGCACGGCTTGGGGGGCGGGCTATGGCTACACCTTC; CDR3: CASSTAWGAGYGYTF
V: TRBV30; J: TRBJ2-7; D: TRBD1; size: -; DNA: TGTGCCTGGAGTTCGGGACAGGTCGTCGACGAGCAGTACTTC; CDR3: CAWSSGQVVDEQYF
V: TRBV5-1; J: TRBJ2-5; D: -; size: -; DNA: TGCGCCAGCAGCTTGGAGGTGGTGCCGGAGGAGACCCAGTACTTC; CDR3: CASSLEVVPEETQYF
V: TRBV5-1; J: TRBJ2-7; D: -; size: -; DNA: TGCGCCAGCAGCTTGACCCGGACCTCCTACGAGCAGTACTTC; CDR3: CASSLTRTSYEQYF
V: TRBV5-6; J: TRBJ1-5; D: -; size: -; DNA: TGTGCCAGCAGCTTGTCAAGCGCCCGGTATAGCAATCAGCCCCAGCATTTT; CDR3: CASSLSSARYSNQPQHF
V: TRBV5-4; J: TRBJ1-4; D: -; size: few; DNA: TGTGCCAGCAAACCGGGCACGATGGGCGGTGAACTGTTTTTT; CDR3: CASKPGTMGGELFF
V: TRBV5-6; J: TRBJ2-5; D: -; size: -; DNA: TGTGCCAGCAGGTCACTCACTCCCTGGGGAGAGACCCAGTACTTC; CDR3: CASRSLTPWGETQYF
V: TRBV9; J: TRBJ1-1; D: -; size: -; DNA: TGTGCCAGCAGCGTAGAATGGAACACTGAAGCTTTCTTT; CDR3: CASSVEWNTEAFF
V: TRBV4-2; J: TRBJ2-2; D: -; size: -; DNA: TGTGCCAGCAGCCAAGAATTGACTTTGGTCGCCGGGGAGCTGTTTTTT; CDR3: CASSQELTLVAGELFF
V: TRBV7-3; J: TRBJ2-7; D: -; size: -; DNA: TGTGCCAGCAGCTCCCAAGCTGCCGGCGAGCAGTACTTC; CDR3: CASSSQAAGEQYF
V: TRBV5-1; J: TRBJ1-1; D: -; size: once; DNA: TGCGCCAGCAGCTTGGGCCCACATATAATACTGAACACTGAAGCTTTCTTT; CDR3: CASSLGPHIILNTEAFF
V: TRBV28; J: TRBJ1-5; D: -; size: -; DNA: TGTGCCAGCACCCTCTCTGAGATTTATAGCAATCAGCCCCAGCATTTT; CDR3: CASTLSEIYSNQPQHF
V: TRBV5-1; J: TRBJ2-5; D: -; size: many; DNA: TGCGCCAGCAGCTTGGCTGGCAGTATTAGACAAGAGACCCAGTACTTC; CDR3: CASSLAGSIRQETQYF
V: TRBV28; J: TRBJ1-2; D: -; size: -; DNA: TGTGCCAGCAGTTTAGTAATACAGCTAACTAACTATGGCTACACCTTC; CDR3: CASSLVIQLTNYGYTF
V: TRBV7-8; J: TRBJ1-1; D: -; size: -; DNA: TGTGCCAGCAGCTTAGGGACGAACACTGAAGCTTTCTTT; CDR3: CASSLGTNTEAFF
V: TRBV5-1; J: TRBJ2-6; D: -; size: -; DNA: TGCGCCAGCAGCCTAGGGGACCTCGGGGCCAACGTCCTGACTTTC; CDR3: CASSLGDLGANVLTF
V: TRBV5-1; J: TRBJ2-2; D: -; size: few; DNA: TGCGCCAGCAGCGCAGACAGGAACACCGGGGAGCTGTTTTTT; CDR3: CASSADRNTGELFF
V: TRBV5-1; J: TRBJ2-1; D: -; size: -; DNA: TGCGCCAGCAGCTTGGCGGCTAGTGTGTACAATGAGCAGTTCTTC; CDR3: CASSLAASVYNEQFF
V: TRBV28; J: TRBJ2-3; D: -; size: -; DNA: TGTGCCAGCAGTTTAGAGGTGGCAGGGAGCACAGATACGCAGTATTTT; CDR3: CASSLEVAGSTDTQYF
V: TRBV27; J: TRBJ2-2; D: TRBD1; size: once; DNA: TGTGCCAGCAGTCCGGGACAGGGCGGCGGGGAGCTGTTTTTT; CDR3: CASSPGQGGGELFF
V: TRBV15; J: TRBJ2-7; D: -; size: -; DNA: TGTGCCACCAGCTCAGAAAGGGGGGAAAACTACGAGCAGTACTTC; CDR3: CATSSERGENYEQYF
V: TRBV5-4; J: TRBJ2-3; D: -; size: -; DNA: TGTGCCAGCAGCTTGTTTGGGGGCACAGATACGCAGTATTTT; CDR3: CASSLFGGTDTQYF
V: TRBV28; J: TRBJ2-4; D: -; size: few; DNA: TGTGCCAGCAGTTTTGAAAACATTCAGTACTTC; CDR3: CASSFENIQYF
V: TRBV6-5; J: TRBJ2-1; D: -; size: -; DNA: TGTGCCAGCAGTTACTCTTCTGAGCAGTTCTTC; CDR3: CASSYSSEQFF
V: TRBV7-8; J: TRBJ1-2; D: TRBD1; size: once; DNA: TGTGCCAGCAGCATTACAGGGGGCAATTGGTTGGGTTATGGCTACACCTTC; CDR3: CASSITGGNWLGYGYTF
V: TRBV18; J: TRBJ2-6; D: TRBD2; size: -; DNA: TGTGCCAGCTCATCTCGACTAGCGGGAGCCTCTGGGGCCAACGTCCTGACTTTC; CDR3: CASSSRLAGASGANVLTF
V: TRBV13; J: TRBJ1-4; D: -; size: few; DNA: TGTGCCAGCAGCTTAGCCCTCCCGGGATGGGAAAAACTGTTTTTT; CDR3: CASSLALPGWEKLFF
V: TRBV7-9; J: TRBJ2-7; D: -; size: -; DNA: TGTGCCAGCCTCGTAGCGGCTGGTTCGGGGGAGCAGTACTTC; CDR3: CASLVAAGSGEQYF
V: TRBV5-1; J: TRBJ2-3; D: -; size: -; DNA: TGCGCCAGCAGCACTGAACCCGGGCGGTCGGATACGCAGTATTTT; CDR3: CASSTEPGRSDTQYF
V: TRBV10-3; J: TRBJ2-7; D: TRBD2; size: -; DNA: TGTGCCATCAGTGGGATGGGAGGGACCTACGAGCAGTACTTC; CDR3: CAISGMGGTYEQYF
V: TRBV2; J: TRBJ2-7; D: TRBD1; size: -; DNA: TGTGCCAGCGCGGGAACAGGGGGTGTCGAGCAGTACTTC; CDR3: CASAGTGGVEQYF
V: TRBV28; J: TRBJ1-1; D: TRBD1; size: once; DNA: TGTGCCAGCAGACTGACAGGGTGGGCTGAAGCTTTCTTT; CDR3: CASRLTGWAEAFF
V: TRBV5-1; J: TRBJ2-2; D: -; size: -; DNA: TGCGCCAGCTATGGTCGCACCGGGGAGCTGTTTTTT; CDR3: CASYGRTGELFF
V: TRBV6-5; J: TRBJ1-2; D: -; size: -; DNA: TGTGCCAGCAGCAACCCAGACAGGCGGGGGGGCTACACCTTC; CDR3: CASSNPDRRGGYTF
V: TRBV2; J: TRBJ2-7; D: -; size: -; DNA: TGTGCCAGCAGCAGGGGGGCCCCCCGAGGCCACGAGCAGTACTTC; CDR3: CASSRGAPRGHEQYF
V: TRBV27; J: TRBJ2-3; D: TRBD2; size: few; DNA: TGTGCCAGCAGTTTCCGGGGGACTAGCGGGAGGGCCAGCACAGATACGCAGTATTTT; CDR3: CASSFRGTSGRASTDTQYF
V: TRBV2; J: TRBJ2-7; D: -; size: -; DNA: TGTGCCAGCAGTGAGCAGATACCTACCTACGAGCAGTACTTC; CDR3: CASSEQIPTYEQYF
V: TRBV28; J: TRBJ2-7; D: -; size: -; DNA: TGTGCCAGCAGTGGGGCGACTAGTTACGCATACGAGCAGTACTTC; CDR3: CASSGATSYAYEQYF
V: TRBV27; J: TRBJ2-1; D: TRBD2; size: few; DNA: TGTGCCAGCAGCGAGAGCGGGAATTTGTACAATGAGCAGTTCTTC; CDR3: CASSESGNLYNEQFF
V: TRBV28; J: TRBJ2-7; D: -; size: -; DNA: TGTGCCAGCAGCCGCCGAGGAACTGTCGTCAAGCAGTACTTC; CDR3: CASSRRGTVVKQYF